This TCR beta chain is from a study of blood T cell repertoires in COVID-19. CDR3 size: 17 residues. Trimming removed 1 base from V and 0 bases from J, with 14 bases in between. Germline CDR1 and CDR2: MGHRA and YSYEKL. Clones were read by immunoSEQ multiplex PCR, and TCRdb kept only the in-frame ones, dropping some. The sample consists of around 240,000 clones, 91% of them appearing once. The source of this sequence is a human donor in a cohort exposed to, infected with or recovered from COVID-19 (not recorded which). The donor label of this sample is uncertain. The sample comprised PBMCs or T cells enriched from blood (not recorded which). The genes are TRBV4-1 and TRBJ2-3, with a weak D call TRBD2 (6 bases). CDR3 region: CASSQVGGRGSTDTQYF. The CDR3 DNA is TGCGCCAGCAGCCAAGTTGGGGGACGGGGGAGCACAGATACGCAGTATTTT.